This TCR beta chain appears in the sequencing data of a study of Tregs in tolerant kidney transplant recipients. Study-level findings and limits: The most relevant donor-specific Treg TCRbeta repertoire apparently came from expansion with activated donor B cells. Biological reproducibility was not directly addressed, but technical replication error appeared minimal.

In the case of this clone: The antigen remains unidentified.

CD4+CD25+CD127- Tregs, CD4+CD25- non-Tregs, CD4 and CD8 cells were sorted. The CDR3 has 20 residues. CDR1 LNHNV and CDR2 YYDKDF come from the germline V gene (reference sequence). V was clipped by 2 bases and J by 0 bases; unmatched bases: 12. Sequencing was performed with immunoSEQ multiplex PCR; in TCRdb, only in-frame clones are kept and a portion is missing. This repertoire shows tens of thousands of clones, around 84% found once; its top ten account for around 4%. The receptor was isolated from a human donor in good health. J is TRBJ2-2 and V is TRBV15, with 10 bases identical to TRBD2. Sequencing was done on a sample of CD4+ T cells from blood. The CDR3 bases are TGTGCCACCAGCAGAACGAAGCTTAGCGGGGGGACCTCGAACACCGGGGAGCTGTTTTTT. Protein: CATSRTKLSGGTSNTGELFF.